This T cell receptor (beta chain) appears in the sequencing data of a study of blood T cell repertoires in COVID-19 (dated by TCRdb to 2020 to 2022). Regarding the study in general: Samples from collaborators originated in the United States, Italy and Spain and spanned both the acute and convalescent phases of COVID-19. The prospective study material was composed of cDNA or gDNA derived from T cells, B-cell-depleted T cells, or PBMCs. Subjects who had been exposed to COVID-19, were actively infected with it, or had recovered from it provided the deeply sampled blood TCRbeta repertoires that made up the dataset. The repertoires were released in a freely available public database meant as a resource for research on the immune response to SARS-CoV-2. Samples came from the ongoing ImmuneRACE study (first 160 participants) plus 1,254 subjects from 6 global collaborators. Nearly every sample came with metadata listing a de-identified subject ID, COVID-19 status, age in years and sex. Where available, HLA class I and class II types were taken from metadata supplied by the sample provider and were not determined by assay-based typing.

The CDR1 and CDR2 encoded by the germline V gene (reference sequence) are LNHDA and SQIVND. The CDR3, cysteine through phenylalanine, is 15 amino acids long. The sequence is cut down to CDR3 DNA, 45 bases in frame from base 1. Trimming accounts for 5 bases at V and 3 bases at J, while the number of junction bases matched to no gene is 4. What the work shows at the level of the full study, not this receptor alone: The amount of clinical and demographic metadata varied by source and participant and was provided uncurated.

In regard to this clone: Its antigen is unknown. Base qualities are not provided; no much larger clone lies one nucleotide away.

TCRbeta CDR3 regions were amplified from genomic DNA by means of the immunoSEQ Assay, a bias-controlled multiplex PCR. The original methods were these. Within the assay, amplification of reference gene primers was used to estimate how many nucleated cells each sample contained. To quantify the absolute abundance of each unique TCRbeta CDR3 rearrangement, sequence reads were collapsed and filtered. Productive Simpson clonality was computed per sample as the square root of Simpson's diversity index over productive rearrangements. TCRdb holds this immuneACCESS table with in-frame rearrangements only. Some clones are missing; in checked studies, unresolved V genes explain under half, and the rest has no known cause. Clonal size and the V and J genes are those of that table, whereas D and trimming came from the DNA. Within this sample are roughly 290,000 clones, with around 91% of them counted one time only. The ten biggest clones cover around 12% of the sample.

Each collaborating institution followed its own protocols to collect whole blood in K2EDTA tubes. Collaborator samples were shipped for TCRbeta analysis as frozen whole blood, isolated PBMCs, or DNA extracted from either sample type. This TCR derives from a woman between 55 and 75 years old with acute or convalescent COVID-19. Sequencing input: peripheral blood. Recombination linked TRBV19 to TRBJ1-6; 7 nucleotides in the junction match TRBD1. The nucleotide sequence reads TGTGCCAGTAGTCAGGGGGGAAGCTATAATTCACCCCTCCACTTT. This codes for CASSQGGSYNSPLHF.